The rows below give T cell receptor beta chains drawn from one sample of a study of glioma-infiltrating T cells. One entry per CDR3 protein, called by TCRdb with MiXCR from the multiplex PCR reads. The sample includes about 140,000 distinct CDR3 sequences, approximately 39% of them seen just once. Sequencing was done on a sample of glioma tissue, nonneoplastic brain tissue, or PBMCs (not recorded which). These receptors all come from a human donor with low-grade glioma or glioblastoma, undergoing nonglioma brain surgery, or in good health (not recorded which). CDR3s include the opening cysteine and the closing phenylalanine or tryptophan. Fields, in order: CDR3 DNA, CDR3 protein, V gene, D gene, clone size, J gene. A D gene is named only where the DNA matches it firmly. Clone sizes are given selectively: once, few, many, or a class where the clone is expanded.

cdr3_nt: TGCAGTGCTAGAGAAGATGTCGCACGGAGCTCCTATAATTCACCCCTCCACTTT; cdr3_aa: CSAREDVARSSYNSPLHF; v_call: TRBV20-1; d_call: NA; clone_size: few; j_call: TRBJ1-6
cdr3_nt: TGTGCCAGCAGCCCTACTGAAATTAGCAATCAGCCCCAGCATTTT; cdr3_aa: CASSPTEISNQPQHF; v_call: TRBV28; d_call: NA; clone_size: many; j_call: TRBJ1-5
cdr3_nt: TGCGCCAGCAGCCAACCTGGAAAGCAGAACACTGAAGCTTTCTTT; cdr3_aa: CASSQPGKQNTEAFF; v_call: TRBV4-1; d_call: NA; clone_size: NA; j_call: TRBJ1-1
cdr3_nt: TGTGCCAGCAGTCGACAGGGTCCCTATGGCTACACCTTC; cdr3_aa: CASSRQGPYGYTF; v_call: TRBV6-2/TRBV6-3; d_call: TRBD1; clone_size: NA; j_call: TRBJ1-2
cdr3_nt: TGTGCCAGCAGCCAACTGGTCGGGAGCTCCTACAATGAGCAGTTCTTC; cdr3_aa: CASSQLVGSSYNEQFF; v_call: TRBV3-1; d_call: NA; clone_size: NA; j_call: TRBJ2-1
cdr3_nt: TGTGCCAGCGGTAGGGACAGGGGGTTGGGCACTGAAGCTTTCTTT; cdr3_aa: CASGRDRGLGTEAFF; v_call: TRBV7-9; d_call: TRBD1; clone_size: few; j_call: TRBJ1-1
cdr3_nt: TGTGCCAGCAGCAAAGCCCGACAGGGACAGATCTACGAGCAGTACTTC; cdr3_aa: CASSKARQGQIYEQYF; v_call: TRBV6-1; d_call: TRBD1; clone_size: NA; j_call: TRBJ2-7
cdr3_nt: TGTGCCAGCAGTTTAGGTGGAACAGATACGCAGTATTTT; cdr3_aa: CASSLGGTDTQYF; v_call: TRBV7-2; d_call: NA; clone_size: medium-sized; j_call: TRBJ2-3
cdr3_nt: TGTGCCAGCAGTTACACTCTTCAGGGGAGGGCTTTCTTT; cdr3_aa: CASSYTLQGRAFF; v_call: TRBV6-2/TRBV6-3; d_call: NA; clone_size: few; j_call: TRBJ1-1
cdr3_nt: TGTGCCAGCAGTTACGCAGATCCAGCCAACTACGAGCAGTACTTC; cdr3_aa: CASSYADPANYEQYF; v_call: TRBV6-6; d_call: NA; clone_size: NA; j_call: TRBJ2-7